This T cell receptor beta chain was obtained from a study of identical twins. Trimming left V 10 bases short and J 1 base short, with 13 bases between. This CDR3 has 14 residues. From germline, CDR1 is LNHDA and CDR2 SQIVND (reference sequence). TCRdb analysed the 5' RACE reads with MiXCR anew, one entry per CDR3 protein. Of nearly 650,000 distinct CDR3 sequences detected, around 7.4% appear once; the ten largest clones hold less than 2%. This clonotype was found a few times. This sample was shared with a second study, whose subject was yellow fever vaccine responses in identical twins.

This chain uses TRBV19 with TRBJ2-2, with D perhaps TRBD1 (6 bases). The clonotype originates from a woman aged 18-29 years in good health. Sequenced input: PBMCs. CDR3 region: CATTKGQNTGELFF. CDR3 DNA: TGTGCCACCACCAAGGGACAGAACACCGGGGAGCTGTTTTTT. The variable domain in full, with the rest retrieved from reference TRBV19 and TRBJ2-2, is DGGITQSPKYLFRKEGQNVTLSCEQNLNHDAMYWYRQDPGQGLRLIYYSQIVNDFQKGDIAEGYSVSREKKESFPLTVTSAQKNPTAFYLCATTKGQNTGELFFGEGSRLTVL.